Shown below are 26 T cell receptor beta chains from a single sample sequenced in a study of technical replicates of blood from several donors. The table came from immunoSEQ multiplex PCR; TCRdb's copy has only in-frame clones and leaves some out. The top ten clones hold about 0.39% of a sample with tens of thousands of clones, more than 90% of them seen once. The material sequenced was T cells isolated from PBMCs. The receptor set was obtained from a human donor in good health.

The chain's CDR3 is CSVEDLDRGNEAFF. CDR3 DNA sequence: TGCAGCGTTGAAGATCTGGACAGGGGAAATGAAGCTTTCTTT. V is TRBV29-1 and J is TRBJ1-1; 9 positions agree with TRBD1. The CDR3 loop spans 14 amino acids. The V and J ends lost 0 bases and 7 bases, in that order; junction bases with no gene match: 6. The germline gives CDR1 SQVTM, CDR2 ANQGSEA.

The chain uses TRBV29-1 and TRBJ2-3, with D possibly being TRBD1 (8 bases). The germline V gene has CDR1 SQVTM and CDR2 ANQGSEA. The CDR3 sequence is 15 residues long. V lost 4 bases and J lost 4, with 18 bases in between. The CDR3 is CSVVREGTGPDTQYF. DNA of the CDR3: TGCAGCGTTGTTAGGGAGGGGACAGGTCCAGATACGCAGTATTTT.

The CDR3 DNA reads TGTGCCAGCAGACAGACAGGGCTGGCAAACATTCAGTACTTC. Its translation is CASRQTGLANIQYF. The chain links TRBV25-1 to TRBJ2-4; 7 bases map to TRBD1. Germline assignment: CDR1 MGHDK and CDR2 SYGVNS. CDR3 length: 14 residues. V lost 6 bases, J lost 6 bases, and 8 bases stayed unmatched.

CDR3: CASTSTGPNQPQHF. In DNA form, the CDR3 reads TGTGCCAGCACGAGCACAGGCCCCAATCAGCCCCAGCATTTT. The rearrangement uses TRBV27 and TRBJ1-5, with TRBD1 as a possible D gene (5 bases). CDR1 and CDR2 from the germline V gene are MNHEY and SMNVEV (reference sequence). The CDR3 loop spans 14 amino acids. Deletions cut 7 bases from V and 3 bases from J, with 13 bases between.

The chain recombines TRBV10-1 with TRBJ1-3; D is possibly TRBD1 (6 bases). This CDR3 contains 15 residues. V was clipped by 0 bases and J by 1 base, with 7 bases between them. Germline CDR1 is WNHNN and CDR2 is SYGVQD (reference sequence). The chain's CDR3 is CASSESGASGNTIYF. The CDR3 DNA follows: TGCGCCAGCAGTGAGTCGGGGGCATCTGGAAACACCATATATTTT.

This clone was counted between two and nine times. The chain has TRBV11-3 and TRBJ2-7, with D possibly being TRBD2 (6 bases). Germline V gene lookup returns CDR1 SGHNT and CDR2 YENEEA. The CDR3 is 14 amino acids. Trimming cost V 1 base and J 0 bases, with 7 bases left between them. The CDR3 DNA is TGTGCCAGCAGCTTAGGGCGGGGCTCCTACGAGCAGTACTTC. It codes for CASSLGRGSYEQYF. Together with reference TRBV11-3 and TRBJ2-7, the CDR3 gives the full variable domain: EAGVVQSPRYKIIEKKQPVAFWCNPISGHNTLYWYLQNLGQGPELLIRYENEEAVDDSQLPKDRFSAERLKGVDSTLKIQPAELGDSAVYLCASSLGRGSYEQYFGPGTRLTVT.

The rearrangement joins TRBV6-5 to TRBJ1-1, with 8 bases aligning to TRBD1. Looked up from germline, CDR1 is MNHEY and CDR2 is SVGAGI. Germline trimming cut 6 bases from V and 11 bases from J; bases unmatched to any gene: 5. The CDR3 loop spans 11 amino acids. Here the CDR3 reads CASRYRGSAFF. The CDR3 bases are TGTGCCAGCAGGTACAGGGGGTCGGCTTTCTTT.

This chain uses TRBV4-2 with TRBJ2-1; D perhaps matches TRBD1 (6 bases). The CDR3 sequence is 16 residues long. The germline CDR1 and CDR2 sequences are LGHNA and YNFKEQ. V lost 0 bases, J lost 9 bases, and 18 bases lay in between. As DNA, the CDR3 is TGTGCCAGCAGCCAAGATTGGGGGCTGCGGCTTCCTGAGCAGTTCTTC. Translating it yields CASSQDWGLRLPEQFF.

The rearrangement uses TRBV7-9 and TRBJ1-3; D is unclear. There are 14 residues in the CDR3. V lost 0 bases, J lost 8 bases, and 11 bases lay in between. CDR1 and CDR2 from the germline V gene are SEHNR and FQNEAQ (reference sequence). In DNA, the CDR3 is TGTGCCAGCAGCTTAGCCGGGTTGCCGGACACCATATATTTT. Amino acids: CASSLAGLPDTIYF.

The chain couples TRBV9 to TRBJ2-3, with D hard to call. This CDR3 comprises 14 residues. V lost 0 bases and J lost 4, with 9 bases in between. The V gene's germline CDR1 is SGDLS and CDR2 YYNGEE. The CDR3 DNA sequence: TGTGCCAGCAGCGTAGCGGTTATAGCAGATACGCAGTATTTT. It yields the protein CASSVAVIADTQYF.

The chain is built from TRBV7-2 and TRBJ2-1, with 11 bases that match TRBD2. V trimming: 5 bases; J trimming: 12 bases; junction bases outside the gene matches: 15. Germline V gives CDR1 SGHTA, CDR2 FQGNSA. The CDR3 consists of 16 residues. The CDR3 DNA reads TGTGCCAGCAGCCTTATGACTAGCGGGATTGAGGTGGTGCAGTTCTTC. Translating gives CASSLMTSGIEVVQFF. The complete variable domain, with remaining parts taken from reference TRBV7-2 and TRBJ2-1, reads GAGVSQSPSNKVTEKGKDVELRCDPISGHTALYWYRQSLGQGLEFLIYFQGNSAPDKSGLPSDRFSAERTGGSVSTLTIQRTQQEDSAVYLCASSLMTSGIEVVQFFGPGTRLTVL.

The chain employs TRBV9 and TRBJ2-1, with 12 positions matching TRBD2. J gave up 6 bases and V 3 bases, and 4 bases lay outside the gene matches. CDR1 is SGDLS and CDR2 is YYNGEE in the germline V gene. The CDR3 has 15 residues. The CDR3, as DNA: TGTGCCAGCAGCGCTAGCGGGAGGGCCATCAATGAGCAGTTCTTC. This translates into CASSASGRAINEQFF.

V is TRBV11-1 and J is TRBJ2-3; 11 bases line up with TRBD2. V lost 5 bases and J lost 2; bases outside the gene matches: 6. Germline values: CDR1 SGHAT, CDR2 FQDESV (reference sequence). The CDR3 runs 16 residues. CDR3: CASSPRLAGYTDTQYF. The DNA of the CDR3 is TGTGCCAGCAGCCCCCGACTAGCGGGGTACACAGATACGCAGTATTTT. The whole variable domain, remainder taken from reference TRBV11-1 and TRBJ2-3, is EAEVAQSPRYKITEKSQAVAFWCDPISGHATLYWYRQILGQGPELLVQFQDESVVDDSQLPKDRFSAERLKGVDSTLKIQPAELGDSAMYLCASSPRLAGYTDTQYFGPGTRLTVL.

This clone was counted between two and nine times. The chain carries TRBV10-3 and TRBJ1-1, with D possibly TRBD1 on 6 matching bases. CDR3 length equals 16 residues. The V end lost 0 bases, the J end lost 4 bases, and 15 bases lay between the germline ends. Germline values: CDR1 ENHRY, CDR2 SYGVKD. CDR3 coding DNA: TGTGCCATCAGTGAGTCATTAGTTCTAGGGGGCACTGAAGCTTTCTTT. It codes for CAISESLVLGGTEAFF.

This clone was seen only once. DNA of the CDR3: TGTGCCAGCAGCCCGATACAGGGAATTAGCACTGAAGCTTTCTTT. It encodes CASSPIQGISTEAFF. This chain connects TRBV11-2 to TRBJ1-1, with a tentative D call TRBD1 (6 bases). The germline V and J ends were trimmed by 5 bases and 4 bases, with 17 bases remaining between them. CDR1 is SGHAT and CDR2 is FQNNGV in the germline V gene. The CDR3 is made up of 15 amino acids.

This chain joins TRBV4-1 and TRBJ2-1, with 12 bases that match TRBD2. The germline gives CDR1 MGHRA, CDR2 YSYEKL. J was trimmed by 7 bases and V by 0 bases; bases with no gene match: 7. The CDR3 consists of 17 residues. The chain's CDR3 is CASSQDRTSGRFNEQFF. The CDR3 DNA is TGCGCCAGCAGCCAAGATCGAACTAGCGGGAGGTTTAATGAGCAGTTCTTC.

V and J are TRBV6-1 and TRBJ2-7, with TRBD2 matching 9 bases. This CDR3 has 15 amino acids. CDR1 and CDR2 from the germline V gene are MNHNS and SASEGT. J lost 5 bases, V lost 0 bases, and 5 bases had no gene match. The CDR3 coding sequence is TGTGCCAGCAGTGAAGCTATAGCGGGAGCCCACGAGCAGTACTTC. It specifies CASSEAIAGAHEQYF.

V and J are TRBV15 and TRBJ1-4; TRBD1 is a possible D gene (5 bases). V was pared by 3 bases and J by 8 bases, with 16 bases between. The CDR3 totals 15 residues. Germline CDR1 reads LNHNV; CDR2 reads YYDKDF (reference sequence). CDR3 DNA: TGTGCCACCAGCAGGGGGAGGGACCAGGGCGAAAAACTGTTTTTT. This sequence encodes CATSRGRDQGEKLFF.

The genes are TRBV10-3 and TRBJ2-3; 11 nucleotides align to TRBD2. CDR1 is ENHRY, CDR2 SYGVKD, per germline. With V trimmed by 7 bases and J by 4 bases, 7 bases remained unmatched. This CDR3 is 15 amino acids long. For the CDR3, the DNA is TGTGCCATCACCGAACTAGCGGGAGAGGCAGATACGCAGTATTTT. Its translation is CAITELAGEADTQYF.

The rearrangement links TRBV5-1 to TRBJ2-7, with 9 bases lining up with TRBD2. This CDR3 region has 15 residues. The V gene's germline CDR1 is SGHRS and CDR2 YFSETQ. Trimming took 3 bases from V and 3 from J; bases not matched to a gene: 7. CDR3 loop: CASSSSSGGYYEQYF. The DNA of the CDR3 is TGCGCCAGCAGCTCAAGTAGCGGGGGTTACTACGAGCAGTACTTC.

The CDR3 sequence: CASSRTEFNEQYF. The DNA of the CDR3 is TGTGCCAGCAGCAGAACAGAATTCAACGAGCAGTACTTC. The rearrangement uses TRBV6-1 and TRBJ2-7; D unresolved. The CDR3 loop spans 13 amino acids. The germline V gene encodes CDR1 MNHNS and CDR2 SASEGT. V was shortened by 6 bases and J by 5 bases, with 14 bases between the two germline ends.

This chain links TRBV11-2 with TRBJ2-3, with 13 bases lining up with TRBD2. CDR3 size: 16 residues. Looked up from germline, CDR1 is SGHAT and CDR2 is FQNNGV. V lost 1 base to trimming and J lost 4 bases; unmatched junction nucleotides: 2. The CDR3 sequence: CASSLVLAGGSDTQYF. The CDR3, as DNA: TGTGCCAGCAGCTTAGTACTAGCGGGAGGGTCAGATACGCAGTATTTT.

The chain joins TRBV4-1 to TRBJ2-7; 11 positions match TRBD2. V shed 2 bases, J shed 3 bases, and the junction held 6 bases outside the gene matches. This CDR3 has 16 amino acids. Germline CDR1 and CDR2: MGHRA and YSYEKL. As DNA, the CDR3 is TGCGCCAGCAGCCAACTACTACTAGCGGGAGACTACGAGCAGTACTTC. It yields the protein CASSQLLLAGDYEQYF.

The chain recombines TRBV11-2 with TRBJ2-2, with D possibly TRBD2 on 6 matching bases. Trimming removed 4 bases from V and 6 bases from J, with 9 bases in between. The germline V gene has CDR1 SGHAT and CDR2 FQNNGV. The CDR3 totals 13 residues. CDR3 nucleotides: TGTGCCAGCAGCTCCCTAGCGTCCGGGGAGCTGTTTTTT. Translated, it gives CASSSLASGELFF.

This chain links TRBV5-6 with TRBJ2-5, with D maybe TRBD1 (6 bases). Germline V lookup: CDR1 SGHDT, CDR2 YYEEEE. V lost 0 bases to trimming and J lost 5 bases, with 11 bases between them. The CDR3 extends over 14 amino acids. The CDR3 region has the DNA TGTGCCAGCAGCTTGGAATGGCAGGGGGAGACCCAGTACTTC. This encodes CASSLEWQGETQYF.

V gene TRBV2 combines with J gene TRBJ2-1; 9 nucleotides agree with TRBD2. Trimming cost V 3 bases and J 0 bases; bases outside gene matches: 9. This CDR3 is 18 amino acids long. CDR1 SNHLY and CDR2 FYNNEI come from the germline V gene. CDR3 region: CASSDLAGSINSYNEQFF. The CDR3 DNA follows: TGTGCCAGCAGTGACCTAGCGGGGTCAATAAACTCCTACAATGAGCAGTTCTTC.